Listed here are 26 T cell receptor beta chains from one sample, sequenced in a study of shared clonotypes between healthy human individuals. The repertoire was sequenced with immunoSEQ multiplex PCR; TCRdb's copy has only in-frame clones and lacks some. The data hold more than 2 million clones, with approximately 95% observed a single time. The sample taken for sequencing was naive CD4+ T cells sorted from blood. The sample's subset: CD45RA+ positively selected. These receptors were collected from a man between 18 and 29 years old in good health.

The CDR3 is CASSIQGMTDTQYF. DNA of the CDR3: TGTGCCAGTAGTATCCAGGGGATGACAGATACGCAGTATTTT. The gene calls are TRBV19 and TRBJ2-3; weak D call: TRBD1 (6 bases). Per germline, CDR1 LNHDA and CDR2 SQIVND (reference sequence). The CDR3 totals 14 residues. V shed 3 bases and J shed 3 bases, with 10 bases lying between them.

This chain connects TRBV25-1 to TRBJ1-2; TRBD1 matches at 7 bases. This CDR3 spans 12 amino acids. V lost 6 bases to trimming and J lost 7 bases; unmatched junction nucleotides: 5. Germline CDR1 MGHDK, CDR2 SYGVNS. CDR3 residues: CASRGGNSGYTF. CDR3 bases: TGTGCCAGCAGAGGGGGCAATTCTGGCTACACCTTC.

The V gene is TRBV11-2, the J gene TRBJ1-3; no reliable D call. V lost 1 base, J lost 1 base, and 14 bases lay in between. This CDR3 has 17 amino acids. Germline lookup yields CDR1 SGHAT and CDR2 FQNNGV. CDR3 residues: CASSLAPTGSSGNTIYF. The CDR3 nucleotides are TGTGCCAGCAGCTTAGCCCCCACGGGGAGTTCTGGAAACACCATATATTTT.

This clone has only one observation. The chain links TRBV11-2 to TRBJ2-6; 9 bases fit TRBD1. The CDR3 is 17 amino acids. Germline CDR1 reads SGHAT; CDR2 reads FQNNGV. Trimming took 4 bases from V and 0 from J; bases not matched to a gene: 4. The DNA of the CDR3 is TGTGCCAGCAGCTCGACAGGGGGGATCTCTGGGGCCAACGTCCTGACTTTC. It specifies CASSSTGGISGANVLTF.

J is TRBJ2-1 and V is TRBV19; 9 nucleotides match TRBD1. This CDR3 region has 16 residues. Trimming removed 3 bases from V and 6 bases from J; junction bases left unmatched: 9. Germline CDR1 reads LNHDA; CDR2 reads SQIVND (reference sequence). In DNA form, the CDR3 reads TGTGCCAGTAGTATGGGGACAGGGTTTGGTCGCAATGAGCAGTTCTTC. Protein: CASSMGTGFGRNEQFF.

This chain's CDR3 is CASSVGTGNSPLHF. CDR3 DNA sequence: TGTGCCAGCAGTGTCGGGACAGGCAATTCACCCCTCCACTTT. The chain recombines TRBV28 with TRBJ1-6, with 8 bases that match TRBD1. This CDR3 is built from 14 residues. Germline-derived CDR1 and CDR2 are MDHEN and SYDVKM. Trimming cost V 5 bases and J 7 bases; bases outside gene matches: 4.

The chain joins TRBV5-4 to TRBJ2-7; 8 bases are shared with TRBD2. After removal of 2 bases from V and 2 bases from J, the junction contained 6 bases not matched to a gene. Germline CDR1 reads SGHNT; CDR2 reads YYREEE (reference sequence). This CDR3 is built from 15 residues. CDR3 DNA: TGTGCCAGCAGCTTTGATCCGGGACTAGCCTACGAGCAGTACTTC. It specifies CASSFDPGLAYEQYF.

The rearrangement links TRBV5-6 to TRBJ2-7; a possible D gene is TRBD1 (7 bases). CDR3 length: 12 residues. V shed 7 bases and J shed 3 bases, with 11 bases lying between them. CDR1 is SGHDT, CDR2 YYEEEE, per germline. The CDR3 loop is CASAGQRYEQYF. DNA for the CDR3: TGTGCCAGCGCGGGACAGCGCTACGAGCAGTACTTC.

The V call is TRBV5-1, the J call TRBJ2-5; D might be TRBD2 (6 bases). This CDR3 is 14 amino acids long. Looked up from germline, CDR1 is SGHRS and CDR2 is YFSETQ. V shed 4 bases and J shed 4 bases, with 14 bases lying between them. The CDR3 is CASSRDFPRETQYF. CDR3 bases: TGCGCCAGCAGCAGGGACTTCCCTCGAGAGACCCAGTACTTC.

The rearrangement uses TRBV11-2 and TRBJ1-3, with D unresolved. In germline, CDR1 is SGHAT, CDR2 FQNNGV. V lost 5 bases to trimming and J lost 0 bases, with 14 bases between them. This CDR3 has 16 amino acids. CDR3 sequence: CASSVNEYSSGNTIYF. The CDR3 coding sequence is TGTGCCAGCAGCGTCAACGAGTACTCCTCTGGAAACACCATATATTTT. The variable domain in full, completed from reference TRBV11-2 and TRBJ1-3, reads EAGVAQSPRYKIIEKRQSVAFWCNPISGHATLYWYQQILGQGPKLLIQFQNNGVVDDSQLPKDRFSAERLKGVDSTLKIQPAKLEDSAVYLCASSVNEYSSGNTIYFGEGSWLTVV.

V is TRBV5-1 and J is TRBJ1-1; TRBD1 aligns across 8 bases. This CDR3 has 17 amino acids. Looked up from germline, CDR1 is SGHRS and CDR2 is YFSETQ. V shed 5 bases and J 1 base; nucleotides not matched to a gene: 13. CDR3 sequence (DNA): TGCGCCAGCAGTTTAACGGCTTCCGGGACAGGGAACACTGAAGCTTTCTTT. This gives the protein CASSLTASGTGNTEAFF. Variable domain in full (rest from reference TRBV5-1 and TRBJ1-1): KAGVTQTPRYLIKTRGQQVTLSCSPISGHRSVSWYQQTPGQGLQFLFEYFSETQRNKGNFPGRFSGRQFSNSRSEMNVSTLELGDSALYLCASSLTASGTGNTEAFFGQGTRLTVV.

The chain joins TRBV18 to TRBJ2-7; TRBD1 aligns across 9 bases. J was trimmed by 3 bases and V by 4 bases; bases with no gene match: 4. Per germline, CDR1 KGHSH and CDR2 LQKENI. The CDR3 has 14 amino acids. CDR3 bases: TGTGCCAGCTCACGGACAGGGGCGAACTACGAGCAGTACTTC. Encoded protein: CASSRTGANYEQYF.

The chain has TRBV5-4 and TRBJ1-3; 11 bases fit TRBD1. V was pared by 3 bases and J by 4 bases, with 6 bases of the junction left unmatched. This CDR3 is built from 16 residues. From germline, CDR1 is SGHNT and CDR2 YYREEE (reference sequence). In nucleotides, the CDR3 is TGTGCCAGCAGCTCCTCGGGACAGGGGGGCGGAAACACCATATATTTT. Translating it yields CASSSSGQGGGNTIYF.

The genes are TRBV15 and TRBJ2-5; 10 positions agree with TRBD1. CDR1 LNHNV and CDR2 YYDKDF come from the germline V gene (reference sequence). V dropped 0 bases and J dropped 10; count of bases not matched to a gene: 8. The CDR3 contains 15 residues. CDR3 nucleotide sequence: TGTGCCACCAGCAGAGATCTGGGACAGGGGCCGAACCAGTACTTC. It specifies CATSRDLGQGPNQYF.

The gene calls are TRBV4-1 and TRBJ2-5; tentatively, D is TRBD1 (6 bases). V was cut by 2 bases and J by 1 base, with 14 bases left in between. CDR3 length: 16 residues. Germline CDR1 is MGHRA and CDR2 is YSYEKL. The CDR3 region has the DNA TGCGCCAGCAGCCAAAACACACAGGGTGGCCAAGAGACCCAGTACTTC. This codes for CASSQNTQGGQETQYF.

V is TRBV9 and J is TRBJ1-2; 9 nucleotides align to TRBD1. Germline lookup yields CDR1 SGDLS and CDR2 YYNGEE. V shed 4 bases and J 7 bases; nucleotides not matched to a gene: 8. CDR3 length equals 14 residues. The CDR3 sequence is CASSRGTGFGGYTF. For the CDR3, the DNA is TGTGCCAGCAGCCGGGGGACAGGGTTCGGTGGCTACACCTTC.

V is TRBV7-9 and J is TRBJ2-7; TRBD2 matches 8 bases. V lost 5 bases to trimming and J lost 2 bases; unmatched junction nucleotides: 11. The CDR3 consists of 16 residues. CDR1 is SEHNR, CDR2 FQNEAQ, per germline (reference sequence). CDR3 loop: CASSITSGGNPYEQYF. CDR3 in DNA: TGTGCCAGCAGCATCACCAGCGGGGGTAACCCCTACGAGCAGTACTTC.

The chain is built from TRBV10-3 and TRBJ2-7; 9 nucleotides line up with TRBD2. This CDR3 comprises 14 residues. CDR1 and CDR2 from the germline V gene are ENHRY and SYGVKD. J lost 3 bases, V lost 6 bases, and 6 bases had no gene match. CDR3 in DNA: TGTGCCATCAGGACTAGCGGTGAACGCTACGAGCAGTACTTC. Translation: CAIRTSGERYEQYF.

Note on this clone: At the DNA level, this CDR3 is encoded by other sequences in the same sample as well. The rearrangement links TRBV30 to TRBJ2-5; possible D gene TRBD2, 7 bases. Trimming took 0 bases from V and 4 from J, leaving 9 bases between them. The CDR3 has 13 residues. Germline-derived CDR1 and CDR2 are GTSNPN and SVGIG (reference sequence). The CDR3 region has the DNA TGTGCCTGGAGTGTGGGGGGGCGAGAGACCCAGTACTTC. Amino acid sequence: CAWSVGGRETQYF.

Notes on this clone: The sample contains more than one DNA sequence encoding this CDR3. This chain uses TRBV5-1 with TRBJ2-7; tentative D call: TRBD1 (5 bases). V gave up 3 bases and J gave up 4 bases, with 11 bases separating them. Germline V gene data show CDR1 as SGHRS and CDR2 as YFSETQ. The CDR3 is made up of 13 amino acids. In DNA form, the CDR3 reads TGCGCCAGCAGCTCGGACAATAGTTACGAGCAGTACTTC. Amino acid sequence: CASSSDNSYEQYF.

This clone was counted once. The chain links TRBV2 to TRBJ1-6, with 7 bases aligning to TRBD1. J gave up 7 bases and V 7 bases, and 10 bases lay outside the gene matches. The germline V gene has CDR1 SNHLY and CDR2 FYNNEI. The CDR3 runs to 15 residues. DNA for the CDR3: TGTGCCAGCACTCCCCCGGGACAGTTAAATTCACCCCTCCACTTT. Translated, it gives CASTPPGQLNSPLHF.

V gene TRBV9 combines with J gene TRBJ2-1; 14 bases agree with TRBD2. The germline gives CDR1 SGDLS, CDR2 YYNGEE. The CDR3 extends over 19 amino acids. Germline trimming cut 0 bases from V and 1 base from J; bases unmatched to any gene: 6. CDR3 sequence reads: CASSVDGTSGGRSYNEQFF. Here the CDR3 DNA reads TGTGCCAGCAGCGTAGATGGGACTAGCGGGGGAAGGTCCTACAATGAGCAGTTCTTC.

This chain joins TRBV12-5 and TRBJ2-1; 7 bases are shared with TRBD1. Looked up from germline, CDR1 is LGHNT and CDR2 is FRNRAP. This CDR3 spans 17 amino acids. The V gene end was trimmed by 6 bases and the J gene end by 0 bases; junction bases not matched to a gene: 11. The CDR3 bases are TGTGCTAGTGGCTCTCATTACCCAGGGGGCTCCTACAATGAGCAGTTCTTC. This translates into CASGSHYPGGSYNEQFF.

The rearrangement joins TRBV4-3 to TRBJ1-4; 7 nucleotides align to TRBD1. The J segment lost 4 bases and the V segment lost 0 bases, leaving 5 bases of the junction unmatched. The CDR3 runs to 16 residues. The germline V gene has CDR1 LGHNA and CDR2 YSLEER. This CDR3 is CASSQEGQFGNEKLFF. The CDR3 coding sequence is TGCGCCAGCAGCCAAGAGGGACAGTTCGGTAATGAAAAACTGTTTTTT.

This clone was counted a single time. An end of the junction does not agree with germline; a read error may underlie this. This sequence joins TRBV4-1 and TRBJ2-5; D is unresolved. The CDR3 is 14 amino acids. Germline V gives CDR1 MGHRA, CDR2 YSYEKL. The CDR3 here is CASSPTWSAETQYF. The CDR3 DNA follows: TGTGCCAGCAGCCCCACTTGGTCCGCCGAGACCCAGTACTTC.

The J gene is TRBJ1-2, the V gene TRBV9; no definite D call. This CDR3 region has 14 residues. V was pared by 4 bases and J by 5 bases, with 15 bases between. Germline CDR1 reads SGDLS; CDR2 reads YYNGEE. For the CDR3, the DNA is TGTGCCAGCAGCCCGGAAAGCGGGCCGTATGGCTACACCTTC. Protein: CASSPESGPYGYTF.